What follows are 13 T cell receptor beta chains derived from one specimen sequenced in a study of T cells after yellow fever vaccination. TCRdb ran MiXCR on the 5' RACE reads and lists one entry per CDR3 protein. The sample shows a few hundred thousand distinct CDR3 sequences, 6.8% of them seen only once. Sequencing was performed on PBMCs, taken about 41 days after the first yellow fever vaccination. These receptors were taken from a man younger than 30 who received the YFV17D yellow fever vaccine.

This sequence joins TRBV6-2 or TRBV6-3 and TRBJ1-5; D may be TRBD1 (6 bases). Trimming shortened V by 7 bases and J by 7 bases, and 17 bases separated the two germline ends. The CDR3 sequence is 14 residues long. The V gene's germline CDR1 is MNHEY and CDR2 SVGEGT. The CDR3 reads CASNGGHINQPQHF. The DNA of the CDR3 is TGTGCCAGCAACGGGGGCCATATAAACCAGCCCCAGCATTTT.

This clonotype was found a few times. V gene TRBV9 combines with J gene TRBJ1-1; D unresolved. From germline, CDR1 is SGDLS and CDR2 YYNGEE. The CDR3 loop spans 13 amino acids. The V end was cut by 4 bases, the J end by 4 bases, with 11 bases between. CDR3 sequence (DNA): TGTGCCAGCAGCCAAAGATTGAGCACTGAAGCTTTCTTT. Its translation is CASSQRLSTEAFF.

The chain recombines TRBV30 with TRBJ2-2; D is undetermined. The germline V gene has CDR1 GTSNPN and CDR2 SVGIG (reference sequence). V was trimmed by 3 bases and J by 6 bases, leaving 17 bases between them. The CDR3 extends over 15 amino acids. CDR3 in DNA: TGTGCCTGGAGGGAAGGATTCCCCCTGGCCGGGGAGCTGTTTTTT. Protein: CAWREGFPLAGELFF.

In this sample, this clonotype turned up a few times. The chain combines TRBV30 with TRBJ1-5; unclear D gene. Germline values: CDR1 GTSNPN, CDR2 SVGIG (reference sequence). The CDR3 contains 12 residues. V lost 2 bases, J lost 9 bases, and 11 bases lay in between. CDR3 DNA: TGTGCCTGGAGTCCGGATTTCGGGCCCCAGCATTTT. Translating it yields CAWSPDFGPQHF.

The table lists this clonotype with many counts. CDR3 protein: CASSYLPVGEQFF. DNA for the CDR3: TGTGCCAGCAGTTACCTCCCCGTTGGTGAGCAGTTCTTC. This sequence joins TRBV6-2 or TRBV6-3 and TRBJ2-1; D is unresolved. The germline gives CDR1 MNHEY, CDR2 SVGEGT. Trimming cost V 2 bases and J 9 bases, with 11 bases left between them. CDR3 size: 13 residues.

This clonotype showed up many times. CDR3 residues: CASSPLILAKPNEQFF. CDR3 sequence (DNA): TGTGCCAGCAGCCCCCTGATACTAGCGAAGCCCAATGAGCAGTTCTTC. The gene calls are TRBV4-2 and TRBJ2-1; 7 bases are a match to TRBD2. The germline gives CDR1 LGHNA, CDR2 YNFKEQ. V lost 4 bases to trimming and J lost 6 bases; unmatched junction nucleotides: 12. The length of the CDR3 is 16 residues.

This clonotype was detected ten times or more. The V and J genes are TRBV12-3 or TRBV12-4 and TRBJ2-5; D might be TRBD1 (6 bases). Trimming removed 7 bases at V and 0 bases at J, with 12 bases between. This CDR3 has 14 amino acids. CDR3 DNA: TGTGCCAGCACCTCGGACAGAGACCAAGAGACCCAGTACTTC. Protein: CASTSDRDQETQYF.

Only a few counts were recorded for this clonotype. The rearrangement joins TRBV9 to TRBJ1-1, with D maybe TRBD1 (5 bases). The germline V and J ends were trimmed by 0 bases and 5 bases, with 17 bases remaining between them. Per the germline V gene, CDR1 is SGDLS and CDR2 is YYNGEE. The CDR3 contains 16 residues. CDR3 bases: TGTGCCAGCAGCGTAGGAGGGGTGGGCGGTTATACTGAAGCTTTCTTT. Translating it yields CASSVGGVGGYTEAFF.

This clonotype has more than one count but fewer than ten. The rearrangement links TRBV4-3 to TRBJ1-6; the D is unclear. This CDR3 is 16 amino acids long. V shed 1 base and J shed 11 bases, with 18 bases lying between them. Per germline, CDR1 LGHNA and CDR2 YSLEER. The CDR3 is CASSQVAGGGGTPLHF. The CDR3 DNA follows: TGCGCCAGCAGCCAAGTTGCGGGCGGAGGCGGGACACCCCTCCACTTT.

This clonotype showed up just a few times. The J gene is TRBJ2-7, the V gene TRBV4-3; 7 bases are a match to TRBD1. Germline assignment: CDR1 LGHNA and CDR2 YSLEER. Unmatched junction bases numbered 2, after V lost 1 base and J lost 2 bases. The CDR3 is 14 residues long. CDR3 coding DNA: TGCGCCAGCAGCCAAGGGGACAGTGCCTACGAGCAGTACTTC. This encodes CASSQGDSAYEQYF.

This clonotype has just a few counts. The chain recombines TRBV6-5 with TRBJ2-3; TRBD2 matches at 9 bases. The CDR3 is 19 amino acids. J gave up 0 bases and V 2 bases, and 12 bases lay outside the gene matches. The germline V gene has CDR1 MNHEY and CDR2 SVGAGI. CDR3 sequence: CASSYTTAGGKPSTDTQYF. In nucleotides, the CDR3 is TGTGCCAGCAGTTACACCACAGCGGGGGGCAAACCTAGCACAGATACGCAGTATTTT.

In its sample, this clonotype was seen many times. This chain joins TRBV7-9 and TRBJ1-1; maybe TRBD1 (6 bases). The V and J ends lost 4 bases and 6 bases respectively, with 18 bases between them. CDR1 is SEHNR, CDR2 FQNEAQ, per germline (reference sequence). The CDR3 has 15 amino acids. In DNA, the CDR3 is TGTGCCAGCAGCTCCCAGGGGAGTGTAGTAGCTGAAGCTTTCTTT. This translates into CASSSQGSVVAEAFF.

This clonotype has ten or more counts. The chain couples TRBV27 to TRBJ1-5; D unclear. Germline V lookup: CDR1 MNHEY, CDR2 SMNVEV (reference sequence). V was trimmed by 6 bases and J by 0 bases, leaving 15 bases between them. The CDR3 spans 16 residues. The CDR3 DNA follows: TGTGCCAGCAGCCGCCGGGGAGACCTTAGCAATCAGCCCCAGCATTTT. Encoded protein: CASSRRGDLSNQPQHF.